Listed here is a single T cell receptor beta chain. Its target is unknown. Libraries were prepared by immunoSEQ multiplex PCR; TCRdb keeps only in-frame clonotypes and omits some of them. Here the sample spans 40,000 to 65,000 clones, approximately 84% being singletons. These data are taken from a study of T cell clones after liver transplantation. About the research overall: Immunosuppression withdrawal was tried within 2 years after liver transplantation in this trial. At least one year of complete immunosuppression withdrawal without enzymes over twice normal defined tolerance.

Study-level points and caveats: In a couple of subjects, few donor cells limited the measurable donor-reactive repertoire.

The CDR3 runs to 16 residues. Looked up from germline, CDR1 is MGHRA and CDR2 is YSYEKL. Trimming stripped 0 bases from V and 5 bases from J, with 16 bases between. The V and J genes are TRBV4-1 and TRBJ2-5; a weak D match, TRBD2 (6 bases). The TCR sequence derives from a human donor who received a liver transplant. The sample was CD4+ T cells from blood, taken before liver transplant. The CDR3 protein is CASSQEVGGGRETQYF. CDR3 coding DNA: TGCGCCAGCAGCCAAGAAGTGGGGGGAGGTAGGGAGACCCAGTACTTC.